A single sample is the source of the 27 T cell receptor beta chains below, sequenced in a study of T cell responses to AZD1222 COVID-19 vaccine. Produced via immunoSEQ multiplex PCR; TCRdb's table is partial and in-frame only. The sample consists of approximately 50,000 clones, about three quarters of them appearing once. The sample in question was peripheral blood, obtained on day 0 of AZD1222 vaccination. The source is an adult in good health.

A word on this clone: One end of the junction does not line up with germline, which may come from a read error. The chain links TRBV6-5 to TRBJ2-5, with D perhaps matching TRBD2 (5 bases). The CDR3 is made up of 14 amino acids. Per the germline V gene, CDR1 is MNHEY and CDR2 is SVGAGI. CDR3 amino acids: CASRYSGRGETQYF. The CDR3 nucleotides are TGTGCCAGCAGGTACTCGGGTCGAGGGGAGACCCAGTACTTC.

The chain carries TRBV6-2 or TRBV6-3 and TRBJ2-2; TRBD2 is a possible D gene (5 bases). With 0 bases removed from V and 7 bases from J, the gap between germline ends came to 9 bases. CDR1 and CDR2 (germline): MNHEY, SVGEGT. The CDR3 consists of 14 residues. In DNA, the CDR3 is TGTGCCAGCAGTTACTCAGAGGGCGGCGGGGAGCTGTTTTTT. Translating gives CASSYSEGGGELFF.

By share, this clone ranks as medium-sized. The DNA for the CDR3 is TGTGCCAGTAGTATCCGGGACAGGAAGGATAGCAATCAGCCCCAGCATTTT. Protein sequence: CASSIRDRKDSNQPQHF. V usage is TRBV19 and J usage is TRBJ1-5, with 8 bases fitting TRBD1. Looked up from germline, CDR1 is LNHDA and CDR2 is SQIVND (reference sequence). The trim removed 3 bases at V and 0 bases at J, leaving 7 bases unmatched. The length of the CDR3 is 17 residues.

The chain recombines TRBV24-1 with TRBJ2-3; D not resolved. The CDR3 is 15 residues long. The germline V gene has CDR1 KGHDR and CDR2 SFDVKD. The V end was cut by 3 bases, the J end by 1 base, with 10 bases between. The CDR3 spells CATSDPSRGTDTQYF. Written as DNA, the CDR3 is TGTGCCACCAGTGATCCGTCCCGGGGCACAGATACGCAGTATTTT.

V is TRBV27 and J is TRBJ1-3, with a weak D call TRBD1 (6 bases). The V gene's germline CDR1 is MNHEY and CDR2 SMNVEV (reference sequence). The ends were cut back, 5 bases at V and 2 bases at J, with 16 bases in the middle. The CDR3 loop spans 16 amino acids. CDR3 residues: CASSAAGTWTGNTIYF. Written as DNA, the CDR3 is TGTGCCAGCAGTGCGGCCGGGACATGGACTGGAAACACCATATATTTT.

The chain recombines TRBV6-1 with TRBJ1-4; no definite D call. Germline assignment: CDR1 MNHNS and CDR2 SASEGT. Trimming shortened V by 2 bases and J by 0 bases, and 10 bases separated the two germline ends. This CDR3 contains 16 residues. In DNA, the CDR3 is TGTGCCAGCAGTGAATTCCGGGGTACAACTAATGAAAAACTGTTTTTT. As protein: CASSEFRGTTNEKLFF.

This clone was recorded a few times. This chain joins TRBV5-1 and TRBJ2-3; 8 nucleotides agree with TRBD2. The trim removed 1 base at V and 0 bases at J, leaving 4 bases unmatched. The CDR3 covers 16 residues. CDR1 SGHRS and CDR2 YFSETQ come from the germline V gene. The CDR3 DNA is TGCGCCAGCAGCTTGAGCGGGGGACCTAGCACAGATACGCAGTATTTT. Translation gives CASSLSGGPSTDTQYF.

This chain uses TRBV9 with TRBJ2-3, with 8 bases matching TRBD1. Germline CDR1 reads SGDLS; CDR2 reads YYNGEE. The CDR3 extends over 18 amino acids. The V gene end was trimmed by 0 bases and the J gene end by 2 bases; junction bases not matched to a gene: 11. CDR3: CASSVGSGGRANTDTQYF. In nucleotides, the CDR3 is TGTGCCAGCAGCGTAGGGTCAGGGGGCAGAGCAAACACAGATACGCAGTATTTT.

The gene calls are TRBV3-1 (or the pseudogene TRBV3-2) and TRBJ1-2, with 7 bases fitting TRBD1. The V gene's germline CDR1 is LGHDT and CDR2 YNNKEL (reference sequence). The CDR3 runs to 14 residues. J was trimmed by 1 base and V by 4 bases; bases with no gene match: 3. The CDR3 DNA follows: TGTGCCAGCAGCCTGACAGGGTTTAACTATGGCTACACCTTC. Encoded protein: CASSLTGFNYGYTF.

The V and J genes are TRBV7-2 and TRBJ2-5; 11 nucleotides match TRBD1. CDR3 length: 16 residues. Germline V CDR1 and CDR2: SGHTA, FQGNSA. Losses at the gene ends were 1 base for V and 2 bases for J; bases not matched to a gene: 3. In nucleotides, the CDR3 is TGTGCCAGCAGCTTAGGAGGGACAGGGGGGCAAGAGACCCAGTACTTC. It specifies CASSLGGTGGQETQYF.

J is TRBJ2-2 and V is TRBV15, with D hard to call. Trimming cost V 2 bases and J 4 bases, with 5 bases left between them. Germline CDR1 reads LNHNV; CDR2 reads YYDKDF (reference sequence). The CDR3 spans 13 residues. The CDR3 nucleotides read TGTGCCACCAGCAGAACCCTCACCGGGGAGCTGTTTTTT. Translation gives CATSRTLTGELFF.

The V call is TRBV4-1, the J call TRBJ1-2, with no clear D. The germline V gene encodes CDR1 MGHRA and CDR2 YSYEKL. Trimming left V 0 bases short and J 8 bases short, with 13 bases between. The CDR3 sequence is 14 residues long. CDR3 bases: TGCGCCAGCAGCCAAGATAATTCGTGGCCCGGCTACACCTTC. Protein product: CASSQDNSWPGYTF.

This chain connects TRBV11-2 to TRBJ2-2; D possibly matches TRBD1 or TRBD2 (5 bases each). Germline CDR1 is SGHAT and CDR2 is FQNNGV. V shed 2 bases and J shed 5 bases, with 15 bases lying between them. This CDR3 contains 16 residues. This chain's CDR3 is CASSLQSSGRTGELFF. The CDR3, as DNA: TGTGCCAGCAGCTTACAATCTTCAGGGAGAACCGGGGAGCTGTTTTTT.

This chain joins TRBV5-6 and TRBJ1-4, with 9 positions matching TRBD1. The CDR3 spans 15 residues. CDR1 SGHDT and CDR2 YYEEEE come from the germline V gene. The trim removed 1 base at V and 7 bases at J, leaving 5 bases unmatched. The CDR3 reads CASSLRGTGTEKLFF. In DNA, the CDR3 is TGTGCCAGCAGCTTGAGAGGGACAGGGACTGAAAAACTGTTTTTT.

J is TRBJ2-6 and V is TRBV6-5; no definite D call. Germline lookup yields CDR1 MNHEY and CDR2 SVGAGI. Between the trimmed V and J ends, which lost 0 bases and 3 bases, there was a span of 6 bases. The CDR3 consists of 15 residues. CDR3 in amino acids: CASSYSRGGANVLTF. The CDR3 nucleotides read TGTGCCAGCAGTTACTCGAGAGGTGGGGCCAACGTCCTGACTTTC.

The table lists this clone with a count of one. The CDR3 here is CASRLTNSYEQYF. CDR3 nucleotide sequence: TGTGCCAGCAGACTGACTAACTCCTACGAGCAGTACTTC. V usage is TRBV6-5 and J usage is TRBJ2-7; perhaps TRBD2 as D (5 bases). Trimming pared 6 bases from V and 0 bases from J, leaving 9 bases between. CDR3 length equals 13 residues. Germline values: CDR1 MNHEY, CDR2 SVGAGI.

The genes are TRBV19 and TRBJ2-5, with D maybe TRBD2 (6 bases). Germline loops: CDR1 LNHDA, CDR2 SQIVND (reference sequence). Trimming cost V 0 bases and J 7 bases, with 12 bases left between them. This CDR3 has 14 amino acids. The CDR3 DNA reads as TGTGCCAGTAGTATAGAGAGGCTGGGGGGGACCCAGTACTTC. Its protein is CASSIERLGGTQYF.

This rearrangement joins TRBV6-5 to TRBJ1-2; 7 nucleotides align to TRBD1. The CDR3 spans 14 residues. V shed 6 bases and J 7 bases; nucleotides not matched to a gene: 11. The germline V gene encodes CDR1 MNHEY and CDR2 SVGAGI. In nucleotides, the CDR3 is TGTGCCAGCAGCCCCACAGGGGACCGGGGTGGCTACACCTTC. This translates into CASSPTGDRGGYTF.

The CDR3 DNA is TGTGCCACCGGGACACTCTCCTACGAGCAGTACTTC. It translates to CATGTLSYEQYF. V usage is TRBV28 and J usage is TRBJ2-7; D is perhaps TRBD1 (6 bases). From germline, CDR1 is MDHEN and CDR2 SYDVKM. V dropped 10 bases and J dropped 0 bases, with 10 bases sitting between them. The CDR3 loop spans 12 amino acids.

The chain carries TRBV29-1 and TRBJ2-7; D is unresolved. V lost 3 bases to trimming and J lost 0 bases, with 6 bases between them. The CDR3 consists of 12 residues. From germline, CDR1 is SQVTM and CDR2 ANQGSEA. The CDR3 is CSVEGFSYEQYF. The DNA of the CDR3 is TGCAGCGTTGAGGGTTTCTCCTACGAGCAGTACTTC.

On this clone: The sample holds other DNA sequences that translate to the same CDR3. V gene TRBV6-2 or TRBV6-3 combines with J gene TRBJ1-1; unclear D gene. V lost 6 bases and J lost 0, with 5 bases in between. CDR3 length: 12 amino acids. CDR1 and CDR2 (germline): MNHEY, SVGEGT. CDR3 nucleotide sequence: TGTGCCAGCAGCCACATGAACACTGAAGCTTTCTTT. Its translation is CASSHMNTEAFF.

This clone was counted only a few times. This rearrangement joins TRBV14 to TRBJ2-5; the D is unclear. Germline V gene data show CDR1 as SGHDN and CDR2 as FVKESK. This CDR3 is built from 11 residues. The germline V and J ends were trimmed by 2 bases and 7 bases, with 5 bases remaining between them. Here the CDR3 DNA reads TGTGCCAGCAGCCAATCTTGGACCCAGTACTTC. Translated, it gives CASSQSWTQYF.

The chain carries TRBV29-1 and TRBJ1-2, with TRBD1 matching 7 bases. V shed 7 bases, J shed 2 bases, and the junction held 10 bases outside the gene matches. Germline loops: CDR1 SQVTM, CDR2 ANQGSEA. The length of the CDR3 is 14 residues. In nucleotides, the CDR3 is TGCAGCGCCCCTTCGCAGGGGGGAAACTATGGCTACACCTTC. This sequence encodes CSAPSQGGNYGYTF.

The CDR3 loop is CASTRDNYGYTF. CDR3 coding DNA: TGTGCCAGCACAAGGGATAACTATGGCTACACCTTC. This rearrangement joins TRBV2 to TRBJ1-2; D gene uncertain. The CDR3 loop spans 12 amino acids. V was pared by 7 bases and J by 1 base, with 7 bases between. Germline V CDR1 and CDR2: SNHLY, FYNNEI.

The gene calls are TRBV6-1 and TRBJ1-5, with unresolved D. This CDR3 spans 16 amino acids. The germline CDR1 and CDR2 sequences are MNHNS and SASEGT. Trimming cost V 2 bases and J 1 base, with 12 bases left between them. CDR3 region: CASSEMVGLSNQPQHF. CDR3 sequence (DNA): TGTGCCAGCAGTGAAATGGTAGGCTTGAGCAATCAGCCCCAGCATTTT.

The chain combines TRBV5-1 with TRBJ2-1; 11 bases map to TRBD2. Germline loops: CDR1 SGHRS, CDR2 YFSETQ. Unmatched junction bases numbered 4, after V lost 4 bases and J lost 1 base. CDR3 length: 16 amino acids. CDR3 bases: TGCGCCAGCAGCCTCTTAGCGGGGGGGTCCTACAATGAGCAGTTCTTC. Residues: CASSLLAGGSYNEQFF. The variable domain in full, completed from reference TRBV5-1 and TRBJ2-1, reads KAGVTQTPRYLIKTRGQQVTLSCSPISGHRSVSWYQQTPGQGLQFLFEYFSETQRNKGNFPGRFSGRQFSNSRSEMNVSTLELGDSALYLCASSLLAGGSYNEQFFGPGTRLTVL.

The chain has TRBV3-1 (or the pseudogene TRBV3-2) and TRBJ1-4, with 7 bases fitting TRBD1. The CDR3 sequence is 12 residues long. Germline assignment: CDR1 LGHDT and CDR2 YNNKEL (reference sequence). The junction had 3 bases not matched to a gene; V was cut back by 4 bases and J by 10 bases. As DNA, the CDR3 is TGTGCCAGCAGCCCTAACAGGGGAAAACTGTTTTTT. It is translated as CASSPNRGKLFF.